This paragraph covers one T cell receptor beta chain sequence. The record originates from a study of T cells expressing NK-cell markers. Germline V gene sequence: CDR1 MNHNY, CDR2 SVGAGI (reference sequence). The length of the CDR3 is 14 residues. TCRdb reanalyzed the 5' RACE reads, giving one entry per CDR3 protein sequence and no DNA. The sample has about 150,000 distinct CDR3 sequences. This sequence originates from a woman aged 45-60 years in good health. Specimen: blood T cells: a sorted CD56 or NKG2C T cell subset, CD4+ or CD8+ T cells, or bulk PBMC T cells (not recorded which). The V call is TRBV6-6, the J call TRBJ2-5; TCRdb picks TRBD2, but there is no DNA to check that call. Here the CDR3 reads CASSLLAGWETQYF.